The 17 T cell receptor beta chains presented below share a single source sample, sequenced in a study of shared clonotypes between healthy human individuals. The data were produced by immunoSEQ multiplex PCR, yet TCRdb's version contains in-frame clones alone and is incomplete. The sample lists 2,500,000 or so clones; roughly 93% were seen once. Material for sequencing was naive CD4+ T cells from PBMCs. Subset here: CD45RA+ positively selected. The receptors derive from a man between 18 and 35 years old in good health. Some clones in this sample may be carry-over from other donors' samples.

The rearrangement links TRBV6-5 to TRBJ2-2; TRBD2 agrees at 12 bases. CDR3 length equals 14 residues. The germline V gene has CDR1 MNHEY and CDR2 SVGAGI. V shed 6 bases and J 8 bases; nucleotides not matched to a gene: 4. The CDR3 DNA is TGTGCCAGCAGACGACTAGCGGGAGTGGGGGAGCTGTTTTTT. Protein sequence: CASRRLAGVGELFF.

The chain has TRBV5-1 and TRBJ2-2; D is unresolved. CDR3 length: 14 amino acids. CDR1 and CDR2 from the germline V gene are SGHRS and YFSETQ. V shed 0 bases and J shed 5 bases, with 8 bases lying between them. CDR3 coding DNA: TGCGCCAGCAGCTTGGCCGCGGAAACCGGGGAGCTGTTTTTT. It codes for CASSLAAETGELFF.

This clone was picked up one time. The chain has TRBV19 and TRBJ2-3; D perhaps matches TRBD2 (5 bases). Trimming shortened V by 3 bases and J by 4 bases, and 11 bases separated the two germline ends. The V gene's germline CDR1 is LNHDA and CDR2 SQIVND (reference sequence). The length of the CDR3 is 14 residues. The DNA for the CDR3 is TGTGCCAGTAGTATTAATAAGGGAGCAGATACGCAGTATTTT. Amino acid sequence: CASSINKGADTQYF.

As to this clone: Other nucleotide sequences in the sample specify the same CDR3. The J gene is TRBJ2-3, the V gene TRBV5-4; TRBD1 matches 7 bases. The germline V gene has CDR1 SGHNT and CDR2 YYREEE (reference sequence). J lost 1 base, V lost 4 bases, and 6 bases had no gene match. This CDR3 region has 15 residues. Here the CDR3 DNA reads TGTGCCAGCAGCCCGAGACAGGGAGGCACAGATACGCAGTATTTT. Translation gives CASSPRQGGTDTQYF. Looking up the rest from reference TRBV5-4 and TRBJ2-3 gives the full variable domain: ETGVTQSPTHLIKTRGQQVTLRCSSQSGHNTVSWYQQALGQGPQFIFQYYREEENGRGNFPPRFSGLQFPNYSSELNVNALELDDSALYLCASSPRQGGTDTQYFGPGTRLTVL.

The CDR3 region has the DNA TGTGCCAGCAGTTCCCTAGGACAGGGCGGTTCACCCCTCCACTTT. This translates into CASSSLGQGGSPLHF. This chain links TRBV6-6 with TRBJ1-6; 8 nucleotides agree with TRBD1. Germline trimming cut 4 bases from V and 9 bases from J; bases unmatched to any gene: 8. Germline CDR1 reads MNHNY; CDR2 reads SVGAGI (reference sequence). The CDR3 runs 15 residues.

This clone has just one count. The V and J genes are TRBV27 and TRBJ2-5; 8 bases are a match to TRBD2. The germline gives CDR1 MNHEY, CDR2 SMNVEV (reference sequence). V lost 6 bases, J lost 1 base, and 19 bases stayed unmatched. The CDR3 runs 19 residues. The chain's CDR3 is CASSKTPPMAGGTQETQYF. The CDR3 bases are TGTGCCAGCAGCAAAACCCCCCCTATGGCGGGAGGCACCCAAGAGACCCAGTACTTC.

The rearrangement links TRBV5-1 to TRBJ2-4; possible D gene TRBD1, 5 bases. This CDR3 is 14 amino acids long. V was shortened by 7 bases and J by 3 bases, with 14 bases between the two germline ends. Germline V lookup: CDR1 SGHRS, CDR2 YFSETQ. CDR3 nucleotides: TGCGCCAGCGCATATGGGGCCGACAAAAACATTCAGTACTTC. It translates to CASAYGADKNIQYF.

For the CDR3, the DNA is TGTGCCAGTAGGGGTCGGGCCAAGGGAGAGGAGACCCAGTACTTC. It yields the protein CASRGRAKGEETQYF. The V call is TRBV19, the J call TRBJ2-5; the D gene is possibly TRBD2 (5 bases). The length of the CDR3 is 15 residues. Germline values: CDR1 LNHDA, CDR2 SQIVND (reference sequence). Trimming cost V 6 bases and J 5 bases, with 19 bases left between them.

The rearrangement uses TRBV9 and TRBJ2-7, with D uncertain. The CDR3 has 15 amino acids. Germline V gives CDR1 SGDLS, CDR2 YYNGEE. Between the trimmed V and J ends, which lost 0 bases and 3 bases, there was a span of 13 bases. The CDR3 nucleotides read TGTGCCAGCAGCGTAGCTGCCACCTCTCTCTACGAGCAGTACTTC. Translating it yields CASSVAATSLYEQYF.

The rearrangement links TRBV19 to TRBJ1-4, with 9 bases that match TRBD1. Unmatched junction bases numbered 7, after V lost 6 bases and J lost 8 bases. The CDR3 contains 14 residues. CDR1 is LNHDA, CDR2 SQIVND, per germline (reference sequence). Here the CDR3 DNA reads TGTGCCAGTAGCCCGGGACAGGGCCGGGAAAAACTGTTTTTT. Its translation is CASSPGQGREKLFF.

The rearrangement joins TRBV10-1 to TRBJ2-6, with D possibly being TRBD2 (5 bases). The V and J ends lost 0 bases and 0 bases respectively, with 6 bases between them. CDR1 WNHNN and CDR2 SYGVQD come from the germline V gene (reference sequence). This CDR3 has 16 amino acids. The CDR3 nucleotides read TGCGCCAGCAGTGAGTCGAGGGCCTCTGGGGCCAACGTCCTGACTTTC. Translation: CASSESRASGANVLTF.

V usage is TRBV28 and J usage is TRBJ2-7; D may be TRBD1 (5 bases). V lost 8 bases and J lost 2, with 10 bases in between. The CDR3 spans 12 residues. Per germline, CDR1 MDHEN and CDR2 SYDVKM. The CDR3 bases are TGTGCCAGCCGCGACAGTCCCTACGAGCAGTACTTC. Translated, it gives CASRDSPYEQYF. Complete variable domain (other parts from reference TRBV28 and TRBJ2-7): DVKVTQSSRYLVKRTGEKVFLECVQDMDHENMFWYRQDPGLGLRLIYFSYDVKMKEKGDIPEGYSVSREKKERFSLILESASTNQTSMYLCASRDSPYEQYFGPGTRLTVT.

The V call is TRBV7-9, the J call TRBJ2-2; D unresolved. The CDR3 is 14 amino acids. Germline CDR1 and CDR2: SEHNR and FQNEAQ (reference sequence). With 11 bases removed from V and 0 bases from J, the gap between germline ends came to 13 bases. DNA of the CDR3: TGTGCCTCAGGACGCGACACGAACACCGGGGAGCTGTTTTTT. This sequence encodes CASGRDTNTGELFF.

This rearrangement joins TRBV9 to TRBJ2-3, with 12 bases fitting TRBD2. Looked up from germline, CDR1 is SGDLS and CDR2 is YYNGEE. The CDR3 is made up of 16 amino acids. V lost 4 bases and J lost 5; bases outside the gene matches: 8. CDR3 sequence: CASSPRLAGVKDTQYF. The CDR3 DNA is TGTGCCAGCAGCCCTAGACTAGCGGGAGTTAAAGATACGCAGTATTTT.

This clone was detected a few times. The genes are TRBV30 and TRBJ1-1; unclear D gene. The CDR3 contains 14 residues. V was trimmed by 3 bases and J by 3 bases, leaving 14 bases between them. Germline-derived CDR1 and CDR2 are GTSNPN and SVGIG (reference sequence). The CDR3 nucleotides read TGTGCCTGGAGCGGACCGCAGCGACACACTGAAGCTTTCTTT. It encodes CAWSGPQRHTEAFF.

V usage is TRBV5-1 and J usage is TRBJ2-7; D may be TRBD1 (6 bases). Germline lookup yields CDR1 SGHRS and CDR2 YFSETQ. This CDR3 has 15 amino acids. V lost 4 bases, J lost 0 bases, and 14 bases lay in between. This CDR3 reads CASSPRGPVSYEQYF. For the CDR3, the DNA is TGCGCCAGCAGCCCCAGGGGACCAGTCTCCTACGAGCAGTACTTC.

The chain is built from TRBV11-2 and TRBJ2-1; 7 bases line up with TRBD1. This CDR3 is built from 18 residues. Germline V gene data show CDR1 as SGHAT and CDR2 as FQNNGV. V was clipped by 5 bases and J by 1 base; unmatched bases: 14. The CDR3 DNA reads as TGTGCCAGCAGCCCGATTCACTCCAGGGGGTTTTCCTACAATGAGCAGTTCTTC. Translating it yields CASSPIHSRGFSYNEQFF.